This T cell receptor (beta chain) was obtained from a study of blood T cell repertoires in COVID-19. Overall study context: Whether acute or convalescent, the COVID-19 samples came from the United States, Italy and Spain. Sources were T cells, B-cell-depleted T cells, or PBMCs; the material itself was cDNA or gDNA.

Per the authors' pipeline: Reference gene primer amplification gave estimated nucleated cell counts. The protocol was immunoSEQ multiplex PCR, while the TCRdb copy is restricted to in-frame clones and leaves out a portion. V, J and clone size derive from that table, while D and trimming were established from the DNA sequence. Of 63,000 or so clones in the sample, nearly 85% were seen once. This clone was counted once. The CDR3 loop spans 16 amino acids. CDR1 and CDR2 (germline): KGHSH, LQKENI. The ends lost 1 base at V and 1 base at J; junction bases unmatched: 6. The sample consisted of peripheral blood. The sequence was collected from a human donor in a cohort sampled during active COVID-19. The chain is built from TRBV18 and TRBJ1-2, with 7 bases that match TRBD1. The CDR3 is CASSPRQGRDNYGYTF. The CDR3 DNA follows: TGTGCCAGCTCACCACGACAGGGCAGGGATAACTATGGCTACACCTTC.